The 14 T cell receptor beta chains below were found in one sample sequenced in a study of blood T cell repertoires in COVID-19. TCRdb keeps only in-frame clones here, not all; method: immunoSEQ multiplex PCR. In the table there are about 75,000 clones, approximately 90% of which are singletons. Sample: peripheral blood. These TCRs come from a human donor in a cohort sampled during active COVID-19.

The V and J genes are TRBV9 and TRBJ2-7; TRBD2 matches at 14 bases. The V segment lost 8 bases and the J segment 6 bases; nucleotides outside the gene matches: 7. The V gene's germline CDR1 is SGDLS and CDR2 YYNGEE. The CDR3 is 14 residues long. CDR3 residues: CARTSGREKGEQYF. For the CDR3, the DNA is TGTGCCAGGACTAGCGGGAGGGAGAAGGGCGAGCAGTACTTC. Full variable domain (rest looked up from reference TRBV9 and TRBJ2-7): DSGVTQTPKHLITATGQRVTLRCSPRSGDLSVYWYQQSLDQGLQFLIQYYNGEERAKGNILERFSAQQFPDLHSELNLSSLELGDSALYFCARTSGREKGEQYFGPGTRLTVT.

The chain carries TRBV10-3 and TRBJ2-5, with 13 nucleotides matching TRBD2. The CDR3 is 16 amino acids. Germline V gene sequence: CDR1 ENHRY, CDR2 SYGVKD. V shed 8 bases and J 2 bases; nucleotides not matched to a gene: 8. The CDR3 sequence: CAIARGGLAGQETQYF. CDR3 nucleotides: TGTGCCATCGCGCGGGGGGGACTAGCGGGGCAAGAGACCCAGTACTTC.

The genes are TRBV10-3 and TRBJ2-7, with TRBD2 as a possible D gene (6 bases). Trimming shortened V by 0 bases and J by 2 bases, and 14 bases separated the two germline ends. Germline values: CDR1 ENHRY, CDR2 SYGVKD. The CDR3 totals 16 residues. CDR3 protein: CAISESNWDSAYEQYF. DNA of the CDR3: TGTGCCATCAGTGAGTCCAACTGGGACTCCGCCTACGAGCAGTACTTC.

V is TRBV10-2 and J is TRBJ1-1; perhaps TRBD1 as D (5 bases). V was cut by 2 bases and J by 1 base, with 8 bases left in between. There are 14 residues in the CDR3. Germline V lookup: CDR1 WSHSY, CDR2 SAAADI. This CDR3 reads CASSEGAANTEAFF. The CDR3 DNA is TGCGCCAGCAGTGAGGGGGCAGCGAACACTGAAGCTTTCTTT.

This clone was counted only a few times. The chain carries TRBV6-5 and TRBJ2-2; perhaps TRBD2 as D (7 bases). Trimming removed 9 bases at V and 0 bases at J, with 14 bases between. Germline lookup yields CDR1 MNHEY and CDR2 SVGAGI. The CDR3 totals 15 residues. The CDR3 region is CASSLGGPNTGELFF. DNA of the CDR3: TGTGCCAGTTCCCTGGGGGGGCCGAACACCGGGGAGCTGTTTTTT.

This clone was found once. The J gene is TRBJ2-3, the V gene TRBV24-1; 8 nucleotides match TRBD2. Trimming removed 5 bases from V and 2 bases from J; junction bases left unmatched: 8. Germline CDR1 reads KGHDR; CDR2 reads SFDVKD. CDR3 size: 16 residues. The DNA of the CDR3 is TGTGCCACCAGTGGTGGGCGGGGGGCGGTCACAGATACGCAGTATTTT. Amino acid sequence: CATSGGRGAVTDTQYF.

The chain combines TRBV5-4 with TRBJ2-7; weak D call: TRBD1 (7 bases). The V gene lost 5 bases and the J gene lost 3 bases, with 15 bases spanning the gap. This CDR3 spans 14 amino acids. The germline V gene has CDR1 SGHNT and CDR2 YYREEE (reference sequence). The CDR3 DNA follows: TGTGCCAGCAGTCACAGGGGAGCGGGCTACGAGCAGTACTTC. It translates to CASSHRGAGYEQYF.

The DNA for the CDR3 is TGTGCCAGCAGTCAGCTAGCGGATACGCAGTATTTT. Its protein is CASSQLADTQYF. The chain has TRBV6-2 or TRBV6-3 and TRBJ2-3, with D perhaps matching TRBD2 (6 bases). V was trimmed by 5 bases and J by 6 bases, leaving 9 bases between them. The germline V gene encodes CDR1 MNHEY and CDR2 SVGEGT. The CDR3 loop spans 12 amino acids.

The V call is TRBV27, the J call TRBJ2-7; the match to TRBD1 covers 9 bases. CDR3 length equals 15 residues. V lost 6 bases, J lost 0 bases, and 6 bases stayed unmatched. CDR1 and CDR2 (germline): MNHEY, SMNVEV (reference sequence). CDR3 loop: CASRAGQGRSYEQYF. The CDR3 DNA sequence: TGTGCCAGCAGGGCCGGACAGGGGCGCTCCTACGAGCAGTACTTC.

The CDR3 DNA reads as TGTGCCAGCAGTGAATATCGTCAGGGAAGTGGCTACACCTTC. As protein: CASSEYRQGSGYTF. The chain is built from TRBV25-1 and TRBJ1-2; D might be TRBD1 (5 bases). The CDR3 has 14 residues. Deletions cut 0 bases from V and 7 bases from J, with 12 bases between. Germline CDR1 MGHDK, CDR2 SYGVNS.

This clone is a singleton in its sample. V usage is TRBV27 and J usage is TRBJ1-4; a possible D gene is TRBD1 (5 bases). The CDR3 has 15 residues. V dropped 3 bases and J dropped 4 bases, with 12 bases sitting between them. The V gene's germline CDR1 is MNHEY and CDR2 SMNVEV (reference sequence). In DNA form, the CDR3 reads TGTGCCAGCAGTTTCCTTCGACAGAATAATGAAAAACTGTTTTTT. This gives the protein CASSFLRQNNEKLFF.

The chain employs TRBV7-9 and TRBJ1-1; 8 bases line up with TRBD1. Per the germline V gene, CDR1 is SEHNR and CDR2 is FQNEAQ (reference sequence). This CDR3 has 13 amino acids. V was clipped by 4 bases and J by 11 bases; unmatched bases: 9. In DNA, the CDR3 is TGTGCCAGCAGCTCCGCAGGGGGCATGATGGCTTTCTTT. It yields the protein CASSSAGGMMAFF.

The chain uses TRBV2 and TRBJ2-2; 7 bases map to TRBD1. V shed 6 bases, J shed 2 bases, and the junction held 6 bases outside the gene matches. Germline values: CDR1 SNHLY, CDR2 FYNNEI. The CDR3 is made up of 15 amino acids. The CDR3 DNA reads as TGTGCCAGCAGAAGGGACAGAGGTAACACCGGGGAGCTGTTTTTT. It encodes CASRRDRGNTGELFF.

The rearrangement joins TRBV6-5 to TRBJ2-7, with 10 bases that match TRBD2. Germline trimming cut 7 bases from V and 5 bases from J; bases unmatched to any gene: 8. Germline V lookup: CDR1 MNHEY, CDR2 SVGAGI. CDR3 size: 14 residues. The CDR3 reads CASTASGSFHEQYF. The CDR3 DNA is TGTGCCAGCACTGCTAGCGGGAGTTTCCACGAGCAGTACTTC.